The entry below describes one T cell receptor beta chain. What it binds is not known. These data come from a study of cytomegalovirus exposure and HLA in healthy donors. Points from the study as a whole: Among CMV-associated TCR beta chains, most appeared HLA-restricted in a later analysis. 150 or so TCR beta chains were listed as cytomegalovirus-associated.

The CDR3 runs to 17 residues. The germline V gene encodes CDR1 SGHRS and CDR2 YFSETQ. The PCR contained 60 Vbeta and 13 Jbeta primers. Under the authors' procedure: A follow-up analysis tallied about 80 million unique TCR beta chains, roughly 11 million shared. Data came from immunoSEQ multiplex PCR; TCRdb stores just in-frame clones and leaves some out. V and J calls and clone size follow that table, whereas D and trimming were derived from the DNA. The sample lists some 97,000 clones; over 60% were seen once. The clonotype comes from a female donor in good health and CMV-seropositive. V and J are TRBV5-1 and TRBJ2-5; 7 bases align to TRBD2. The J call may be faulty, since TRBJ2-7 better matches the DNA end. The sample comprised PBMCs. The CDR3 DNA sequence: TGCGCCAGCAGCTCAGCGAGTAGCGGGTACCCCTCCTACGAGCAGTACTTC. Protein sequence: CASSSASSGYPSYEQYF.